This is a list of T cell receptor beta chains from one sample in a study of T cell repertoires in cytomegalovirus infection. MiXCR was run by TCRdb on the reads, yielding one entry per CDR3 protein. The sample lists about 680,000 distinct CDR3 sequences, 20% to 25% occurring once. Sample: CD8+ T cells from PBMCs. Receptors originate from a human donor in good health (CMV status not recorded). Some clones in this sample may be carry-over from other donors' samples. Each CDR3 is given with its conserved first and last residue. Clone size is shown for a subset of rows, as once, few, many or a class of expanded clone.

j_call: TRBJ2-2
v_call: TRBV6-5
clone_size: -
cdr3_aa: CASSYQESGELFF

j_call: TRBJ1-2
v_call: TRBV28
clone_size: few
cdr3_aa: CASKPEQGINYGYTF

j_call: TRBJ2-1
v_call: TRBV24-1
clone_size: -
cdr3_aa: CATISGTSGGNEQFF

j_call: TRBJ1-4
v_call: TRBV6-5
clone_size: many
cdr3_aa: CASSTLGEKLFF

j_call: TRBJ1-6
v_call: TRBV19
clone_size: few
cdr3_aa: CASSILNPRGFNSPLHF

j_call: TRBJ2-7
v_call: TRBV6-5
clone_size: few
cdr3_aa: CASSYSRTGETYEQYF

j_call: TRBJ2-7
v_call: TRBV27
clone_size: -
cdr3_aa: CASGRQGRLSEYF

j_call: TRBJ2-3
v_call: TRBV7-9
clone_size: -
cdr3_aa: CASSFLSEEDTQYF

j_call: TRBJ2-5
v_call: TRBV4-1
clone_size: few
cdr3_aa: CASSRQGVGETQYF

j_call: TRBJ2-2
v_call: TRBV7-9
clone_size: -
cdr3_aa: CASNSRSTGELFF

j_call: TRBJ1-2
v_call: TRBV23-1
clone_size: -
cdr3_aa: CASSQSSLYGYTF

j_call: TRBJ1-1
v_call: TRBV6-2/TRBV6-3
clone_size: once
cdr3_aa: CTSSDRRYTEAFF

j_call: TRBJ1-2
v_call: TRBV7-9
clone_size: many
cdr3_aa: CASSRDTDYGYTF

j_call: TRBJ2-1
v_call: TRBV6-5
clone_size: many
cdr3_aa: CASSYSGLAMGLNEQFF

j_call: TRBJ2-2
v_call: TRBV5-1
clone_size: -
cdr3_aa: CASSWRADTGELFF

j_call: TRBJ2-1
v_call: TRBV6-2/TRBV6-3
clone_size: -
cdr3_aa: CASSSMHSPPYNEQFF

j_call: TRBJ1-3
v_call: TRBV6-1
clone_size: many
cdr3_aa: CASRSGNTIYF

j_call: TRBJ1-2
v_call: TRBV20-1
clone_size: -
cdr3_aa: CSTRTGQPTNYGYTF

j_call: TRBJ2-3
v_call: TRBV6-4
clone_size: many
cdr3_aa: CASSDGGATDTQYF

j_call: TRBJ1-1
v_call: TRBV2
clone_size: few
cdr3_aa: CASSDRGPEAFF

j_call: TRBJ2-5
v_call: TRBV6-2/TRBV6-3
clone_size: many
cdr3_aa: CASRWAETQYF

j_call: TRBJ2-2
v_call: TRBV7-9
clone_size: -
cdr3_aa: CASSSGDGQTNTGELFF

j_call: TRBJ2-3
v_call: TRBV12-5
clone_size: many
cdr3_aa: CASGLGAGAADTQYF

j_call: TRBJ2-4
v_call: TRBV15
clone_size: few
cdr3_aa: CATSRDSAGGSKNIQYF